Each of the 18 T cell receptor beta chains below was sequenced from the same sample in a study of T-cell memory formation after mild COVID-19. In TCRdb, the 5' RACE reads were re-called with MiXCR into one record per CDR3 protein. Found here are 550,000 to 600,000 distinct CDR3 sequences, about a fifth of them singletons; the top ten hold about 8.7%. The specimen was PBMCs or a T cell subset sorted from them (not recorded which). These receptors came from an adult woman who had mild COVID-19 (a few samples of this study predate the infection). Cell type and time point are not known.

The chain is built from TRBV14 and TRBJ2-1; D may be TRBD2 (7 bases). Germline V gene sequence: CDR1 SGHDN, CDR2 FVKESK. Trimming took off 3 bases at V and 8 bases at J, with 20 bases between the two ends. The CDR3 runs to 16 residues. Here the CDR3 DNA reads TGTGCCAGCAGCCACCCCACTCCGGGGGGCATCCATGAGCAGTTCTTC. Residues: CASSHPTPGGIHEQFF.

This rearrangement joins TRBV27 to TRBJ1-2; 8 positions agree with TRBD1. The J segment lost 8 bases and the V segment lost 5 bases, leaving 7 bases of the junction unmatched. CDR3 length: 13 residues. CDR1 MNHEY and CDR2 SMNVEV come from the germline V gene (reference sequence). For the CDR3, the DNA is TGTGCCAGCAGTCCCTGGACAGGGCGCGGCTACACCTTC. Translated, it gives CASSPWTGRGYTF.

The genes are TRBV6-5 and TRBJ2-1; possible D gene TRBD1, 6 bases. V shed 6 bases and J shed 1 base, with 16 bases lying between them. The CDR3 consists of 16 residues. Germline values: CDR1 MNHEY, CDR2 SVGAGI. The CDR3 protein is CASRLTGLGSYNEQFF. The CDR3 nucleotides are TGTGCCAGCAGGCTCACAGGGTTGGGGTCCTACAATGAGCAGTTCTTC.

As regards this clonotype: Relative to the germline gene, one junction end is altered; a read error may explain this. This sequence joins TRBV7-7 and TRBJ2-3, with 7 positions matching TRBD2. The CDR3 runs to 15 residues. The germline V gene encodes CDR1 SSHAT and CDR2 FNYEAQ (reference sequence). CDR3 loop: CASSRSIGGGDTQYF. CDR3 in DNA: TGTGCTAGCAGCCGGAGTATTGGCGGGGGTGATACGCAGTATTTT.

This rearrangement joins TRBV30 to TRBJ1-2; D perhaps matches TRBD1 (5 bases). Germline CDR1 and CDR2: GTSNPN and SVGIG (reference sequence). There are 10 residues in the CDR3. Trimming left V 3 bases short and J 13 bases short, with 12 bases between. The chain's CDR3 is CAWSSRDGTF. In DNA, the CDR3 is TGTGCCTGGAGCTCCCGGGACGGCACCTTC. Complete variable domain (other parts from reference TRBV30 and TRBJ1-2): SQTIHQWPATLVQPVGSPLSLECTVEGTSNPNLYWYRQAAGRGLQLLFYSVGIGQISSEVPQNLSASRPQDRQFILSSKKLLLSDSGFYLCAWSSRDGTFGSGTRLTVV.

The chain carries TRBV3-1 and TRBJ2-7; D possibly corresponds to TRBD2 (5 bases). V lost 3 bases to trimming and J lost 5 bases, with 11 bases between them. Germline V gene lookup returns CDR1 LGHDT and CDR2 YNNKEL (reference sequence). There are 13 residues in the CDR3. This CDR3 is CASSHPGSNEQYF. CDR3 sequence (DNA): TGTGCCAGCAGCCACCCGGGGTCCAACGAGCAGTACTTC.

This clonotype was counted only a few times. The rearrangement joins TRBV12-3 or TRBV12-4 to TRBJ2-7; D is unresolved. V lost 2 bases to trimming and J lost 3 bases, with 11 bases between them. The CDR3 has 14 amino acids. The CDR3 loop is CASSLPGKLYEQYF. In DNA, the CDR3 is TGTGCCAGCAGTTTACCCGGTAAACTCTACGAGCAGTACTTC.

This clonotype came up a few times. CDR3 DNA: TGCGCCAGCAGCCAAGGGGACAGGGGGACTTACAATGAGCAGTTCTTC. Its protein product is CASSQGDRGTYNEQFF. V gene TRBV4-1 combines with J gene TRBJ2-1; 11 bases map to TRBD1. The CDR3 length is 16 residues. CDR1 is MGHRA, CDR2 YSYEKL, per germline. The junction had 3 bases not matched to a gene; V was cut back by 1 base and J by 4 bases.

V is TRBV6-5 and J is TRBJ1-1, with D unresolved. Germline CDR1 is MNHEY and CDR2 is SVGAGI. There are 13 residues in the CDR3. The V gene lost 6 bases and the J gene lost 0 bases, with 8 bases spanning the gap. As DNA, the CDR3 is TGTGCCAGCAGGACCACTATGAACACTGAAGCTTTCTTT. Encoded protein: CASRTTMNTEAFF.

This clonotype was seen just once. The chain links TRBV2 to TRBJ2-7; the match to TRBD1 covers 7 bases. CDR1 is SNHLY and CDR2 is FYNNEI in the germline V gene. The junction had 3 bases not matched to a gene; V was cut back by 4 bases and J by 0 bases. CDR3 length equals 14 residues. The chain's CDR3 is CASSAQGNSYEQYF. The DNA for the CDR3 is TGTGCCAGCAGTGCACAGGGGAACTCCTACGAGCAGTACTTC.

The chain uses TRBV21-1 and TRBJ2-7; the D call TRBD1 from the table was never checked on the DNA. TRBV21-1 is termed a pseudogene. The CDR3 covers 15 residues. The chain's CDR3 is CASSKRDRRAYEQYF. As DNA, the CDR3 is TGTGCCAGCAGCAAAAGGGACAGGAGAGCCTACGAGCAGTACTTC.

In this sample, this clonotype turned up a few times. The rearrangement joins TRBV7-2 to TRBJ2-1, with D unclear. Per germline, CDR1 SGHTA and CDR2 FQGNSA. The CDR3 is made up of 13 amino acids. V was pared by 2 bases and J by 5 bases, with 7 bases between. In DNA, the CDR3 is TGTGCCAGCAGCTTATCCCAAAACAATGAGCAGTTCTTC. It translates to CASSLSQNNEQFF.

V usage is TRBV7-9 and J usage is TRBJ2-3; 11 bases map to TRBD2. Germline assignment: CDR1 SEHNR and CDR2 FQNEAQ (reference sequence). V was clipped by 5 bases and J by 3 bases; unmatched bases: 7. This CDR3 region has 16 residues. CDR3 nucleotides: TGTGCCAGCAGCCTATCTAGCGGGAGGCCTACAGATACGCAGTATTTT. It specifies CASSLSSGRPTDTQYF.

This clonotype was detected only a few times. An end of the junction differs from the germline gene, which may be a read error. V gene TRBV20-1 combines with J gene TRBJ2-1; D is tentatively TRBD1 or TRBD2 (5 bases each). The CDR3 runs to 14 residues. From germline, CDR1 is DFQATT and CDR2 SNEGSKA (reference sequence). CDR3: CSAIRDRSSNEQFF. In DNA form, the CDR3 reads TGCAGTGCGATTAGGGACCGCTCCTCCAATGAGCAGTTCTTC.

The rearrangement links TRBV3-1 to TRBJ1-2; no definite D call. Germline CDR1 reads LGHDT; CDR2 reads YNNKEL (reference sequence). The CDR3 extends over 15 amino acids. Deletions cut 0 bases from V and 1 base from J, with 9 bases between. The CDR3 DNA reads TGTGCCAGCAGCCAAGACAGAGGGTATAACTATGGCTACACCTTC. Protein: CASSQDRGYNYGYTF.

J is TRBJ1-1 and V is TRBV29-1, with 8 positions matching TRBD1. Germline CDR1 SQVTM, CDR2 ANQGSEA. The length of the CDR3 is 13 residues. With 7 bases clipped from V and 1 base from J, the junction kept 5 bases outside the gene matches. CDR3: CSGDRWGNTEAFF. In DNA form, the CDR3 reads TGCAGCGGGGACAGGTGGGGGAACACTGAAGCTTTCTTT.

The rearrangement links TRBV7-9 to TRBJ1-1; possible D gene TRBD1, 6 bases. The germline V gene encodes CDR1 SEHNR and CDR2 FQNEAQ (reference sequence). V was trimmed by 1 base and J by 1 base, leaving 7 bases between them. This CDR3 is 14 amino acids long. The CDR3 coding sequence is TGTGCCAGCAGCTTAGAGACAGGGAACACTGAAGCTTTCTTT. Translating gives CASSLETGNTEAFF.

This clonotype showed up just a few times. The rearrangement joins TRBV7-6 to TRBJ2-5; D is uncertain. CDR1 and CDR2 from the germline V gene are SGHVS and FNYEAQ. Trimming removed 5 bases at V and 2 bases at J, with 21 bases between. CDR3 length equals 17 residues. The CDR3, as DNA: TGTGCCAGCAGCCCCGCGACCTCCCCCGAAAGGCAAGAGACCCAGTACTTC. Translation gives CASSPATSPERQETQYF.